This entry describes one T cell receptor (beta chain). There is no known antigen for this receptor. Base qualities were left out, and no much larger clone turns up one base away. Via the germline V gene, CDR1 is SGHRS and CDR2 YFSETQ. The CDR3 starts with the cysteine, ends with the phenylalanine, and has 14 residues. Of the read, only the CDR3 DNA is kept; its 42 bases are in frame from base 1. V gives up 4 bases and J gives up 1 base, and the segment between their germline ends measures 11 bases. The CDR3 regions of human TCRbeta chains were subjected to immunosequencing. For the original study's pipeline: Repertoire TCRs were matched against a reference library of SARS-CoV-2-specific TCRs generated with the MIRA antigen-specificity platform. Breadth was defined as the fraction of unique TCRs that were SARS-CoV-2-associated, and depth was defined as the fraction of total T cells that were SARS-CoV-2-associated. Using the MIRA data, each spike-specific TCR was assigned both to the spike region to which the TCR was reactive and to a CD4 or CD8 class. Log10-transformed breadth and depth values were compared by one-way ANOVA with Sidak's multiple comparisons tests. What TCRdb holds here is the immuneACCESS table cut down to in-frame rearrangements. Part of the clones is not present; checked against another copy, under half of the missing clones reflect an unresolved V gene, and the others are unexplained. The D gene and trimming were derived from the DNA, and the V and J assignments and clone size from that table. The sample data list tens of thousands of clones, and roughly 80% of these were observed just once. The top ten clonotypes cover 5% of the sample.

In light of the paper, this sample's time point label describes: about 28 days (+/-7) after the second vaccine dose. AZD1222 recipients whose second dose came at about 4 weeks and those whose second dose came at about 12 weeks were combined into one group, since spike-specific TCR depth and breadth did not differ between the two schedules. The vaccinee samples were drawn from two UK trials, COV001 and COV002, one of which was a single-blind randomized controlled phase 2/3 trial testing AZD1222 (ChAdOx1 nCoV-19) in healthy adults. Trial participant PBMC samples were collected at day 0 and day 28 after the second dose for TCRbeta chain sequencing. The sample belongs to a study of T cell responses to AZD1222 COVID-19 vaccine (dated by TCRdb to about 2021). About the study as a whole: A total of 233 trial participants underwent TCR sequencing, of whom 207 had received two doses of AZD1222 and roughly 26 had received two doses of the MenACWY control vaccine. Enrollment into the trials was organized by age into subgroups of 18-55, 56-69 and 70-plus years, and those subgroups contained roughly 140, 27 and 60 TCR-sequenced participants, respectively.

On the study overall, not on this receptor specifically: Because no day 14 peak-response samples were available, repertoires were characterized only after the peak T cell response. Epitopes outside the regions mutated in the B.1.351 and B.1.1.7 variants were reportedly recognized by nearly half of the unique spike-specific TCRs. Only five or six AZD1222 recipients were SARS-CoV-2 seropositive at baseline, limiting conclusions about previously exposed vaccinees. After two AZD1222 doses, both the breadth and the depth of spike-specific TCRs were significantly higher than at day 0 and than in MenACWY recipients. Participants were mostly white British and included more females than males, and it was suggested by the authors that clonal diversity may have been underestimated. The vaccine-associated CD4 TCRs covered the entire spike protein, and the dominant responses fell in regions 160-218 and 743-854. In the small 56-69-year group, the increase in depth fell short of significance, most likely because of low power.

Source: peripheral blood, taken 28 days after the second AZD1222 dose. Recombination linked TRBV5-1 to TRBJ2-5; the D call could be TRBD1 or TRBD2, with each sharing 5 bases. The receptor's source is an adult who received the AZD1222 COVID-19 vaccine. The CDR3 region has the sequence CASSPLGVQETQYF. The bases are TGCGCCAGCAGCCCCCTGGGGGTCCAAGAGACCCAGTACTTC.